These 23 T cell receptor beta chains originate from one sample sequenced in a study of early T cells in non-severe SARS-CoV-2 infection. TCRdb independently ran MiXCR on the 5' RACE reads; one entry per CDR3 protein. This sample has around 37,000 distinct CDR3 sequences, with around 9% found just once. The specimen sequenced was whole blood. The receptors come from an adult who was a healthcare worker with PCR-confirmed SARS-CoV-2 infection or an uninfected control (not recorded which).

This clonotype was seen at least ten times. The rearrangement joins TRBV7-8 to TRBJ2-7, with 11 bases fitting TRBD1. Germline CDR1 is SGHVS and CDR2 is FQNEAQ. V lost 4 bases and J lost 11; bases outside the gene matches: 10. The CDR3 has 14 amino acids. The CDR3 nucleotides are TGTGCCAGCAGCTCCGCGGGGACAGGGGGTTGGGAGTACTTC. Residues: CASSSAGTGGWEYF.

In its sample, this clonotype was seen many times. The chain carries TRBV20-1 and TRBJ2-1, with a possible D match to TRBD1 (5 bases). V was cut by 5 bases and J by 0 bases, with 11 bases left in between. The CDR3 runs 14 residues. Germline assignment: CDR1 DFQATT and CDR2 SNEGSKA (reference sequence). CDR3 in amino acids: CSAEGESSYNEQFF. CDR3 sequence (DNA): TGCAGTGCTGAAGGGGAAAGCTCCTACAATGAGCAGTTCTTC.

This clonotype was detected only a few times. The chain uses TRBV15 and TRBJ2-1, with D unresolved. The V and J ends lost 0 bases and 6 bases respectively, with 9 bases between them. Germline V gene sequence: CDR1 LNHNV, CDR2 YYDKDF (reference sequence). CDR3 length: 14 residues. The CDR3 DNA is TGTGCCACCAGCAGAGATTTGAGCCTCAATGAGCAGTTCTTC. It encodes CATSRDLSLNEQFF.

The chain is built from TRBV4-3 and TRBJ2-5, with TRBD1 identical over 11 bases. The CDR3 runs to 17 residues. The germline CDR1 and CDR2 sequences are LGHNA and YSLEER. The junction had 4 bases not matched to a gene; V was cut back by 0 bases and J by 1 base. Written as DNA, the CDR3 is TGCGCCAGCAGCCAAGAAGGGACAGGGGGGTTCCAAGAGACCCAGTACTTC. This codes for CASSQEGTGGFQETQYF.

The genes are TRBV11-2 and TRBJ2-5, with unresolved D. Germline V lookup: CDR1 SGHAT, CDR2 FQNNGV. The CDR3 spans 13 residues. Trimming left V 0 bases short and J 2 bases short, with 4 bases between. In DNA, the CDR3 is TGTGCCAGCAGCTTAGATCTACAAGAGACCCAGTACTTC. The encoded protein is CASSLDLQETQYF.

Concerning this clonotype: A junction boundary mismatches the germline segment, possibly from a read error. The CDR3 DNA follows: TGTGCCAGCAGCCAAAGGACAGCCGCTAATTCACCCATCCACTTT. This translates into CASSQRTAANSPIHF. The chain uses TRBV14 and TRBJ1-6; maybe TRBD1 (6 bases). Germline V lookup: CDR1 SGHDN, CDR2 FVKESK. The CDR3 totals 15 residues.

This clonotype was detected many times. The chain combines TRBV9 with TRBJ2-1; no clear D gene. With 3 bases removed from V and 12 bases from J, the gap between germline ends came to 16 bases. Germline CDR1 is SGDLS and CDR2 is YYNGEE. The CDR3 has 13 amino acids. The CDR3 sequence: CASSARLTDGQFF. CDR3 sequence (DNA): TGTGCCAGCAGCGCCAGATTAACGGACGGGCAGTTCTTC.

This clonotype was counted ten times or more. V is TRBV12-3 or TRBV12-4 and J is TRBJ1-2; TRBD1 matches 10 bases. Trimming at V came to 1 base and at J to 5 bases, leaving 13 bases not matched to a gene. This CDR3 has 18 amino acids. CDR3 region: CASSLVRGTGAKSYGYTF. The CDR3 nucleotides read TGTGCCAGCAGTTTAGTACGTGGGACAGGGGCCAAATCTTATGGCTACACCTTC.

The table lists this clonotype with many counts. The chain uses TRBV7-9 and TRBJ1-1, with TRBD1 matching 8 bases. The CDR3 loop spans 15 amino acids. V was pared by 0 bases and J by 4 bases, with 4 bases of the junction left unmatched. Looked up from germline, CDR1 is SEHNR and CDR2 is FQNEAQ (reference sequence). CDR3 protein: CASSLALTGGTEAFF. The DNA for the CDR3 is TGTGCCAGCAGCTTAGCACTAACAGGGGGCACTGAAGCTTTCTTT. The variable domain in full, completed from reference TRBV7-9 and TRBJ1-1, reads DTGVSQNPRHKITKRGQNVTFRCDPISEHNRLYWYRQTLGQGPEFLTYFQNEAQLEKSRLLSDRFSAERPKGSFSTLEIQRTEQGDSAMYLCASSLALTGGTEAFFGQGTRLTVV.

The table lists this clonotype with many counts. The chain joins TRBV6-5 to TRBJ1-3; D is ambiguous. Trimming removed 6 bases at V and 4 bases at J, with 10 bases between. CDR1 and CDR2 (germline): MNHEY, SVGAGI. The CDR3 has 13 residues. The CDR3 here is CASSPHGGNTIYF. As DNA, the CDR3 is TGTGCCAGCAGCCCCCACGGAGGAAACACCATATATTTT.

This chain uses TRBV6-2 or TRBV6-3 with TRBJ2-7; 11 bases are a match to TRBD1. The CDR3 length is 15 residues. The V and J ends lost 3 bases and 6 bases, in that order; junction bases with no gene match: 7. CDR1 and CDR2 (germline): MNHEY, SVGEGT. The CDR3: CASSYSGTGGGEQYF. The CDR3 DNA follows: TGTGCCAGCAGTTATTCCGGGACAGGGGGAGGCGAGCAGTACTTC.

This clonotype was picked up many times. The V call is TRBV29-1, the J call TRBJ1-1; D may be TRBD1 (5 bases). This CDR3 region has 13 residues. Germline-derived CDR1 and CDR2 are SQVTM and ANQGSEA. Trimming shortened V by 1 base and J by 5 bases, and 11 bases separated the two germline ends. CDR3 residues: CSVEVGTGTEAFF. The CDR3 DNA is TGCAGCGTTGAAGTAGGGACGGGAACTGAAGCTTTCTTT.

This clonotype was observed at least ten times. The CDR3 here is CASSSILGGMLNTEAFF. CDR3 nucleotides: TGTGCCAGCAGTTCCATCCTAGGGGGAATGCTCAACACTGAAGCTTTCTTT. The chain recombines TRBV12-3 or TRBV12-4 with TRBJ1-1, with a weak D call TRBD1 (6 bases). This CDR3 has 17 residues. Trimming left V 4 bases short and J 2 bases short, with 20 bases between.

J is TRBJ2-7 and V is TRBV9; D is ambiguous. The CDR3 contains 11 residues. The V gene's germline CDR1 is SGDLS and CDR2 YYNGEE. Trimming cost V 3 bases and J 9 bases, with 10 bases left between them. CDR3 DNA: TGTGCCAGCAGCGGGTTGGATGGGCAGTACTTC. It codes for CASSGLDGQYF. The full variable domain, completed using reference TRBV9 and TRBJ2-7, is DSGVTQTPKHLITATGQRVTLRCSPRSGDLSVYWYQQSLDQGLQFLIQYYNGEERAKGNILERFSAQQFPDLHSELNLSSLELGDSALYFCASSGLDGQYFGPGTRLTVT.

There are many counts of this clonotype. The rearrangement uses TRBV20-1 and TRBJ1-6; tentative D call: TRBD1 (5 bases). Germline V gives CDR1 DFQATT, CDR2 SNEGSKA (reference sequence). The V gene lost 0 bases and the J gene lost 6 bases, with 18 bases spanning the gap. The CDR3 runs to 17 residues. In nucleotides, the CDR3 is TGCAGTGCTAGAGATGCCGAGGGGAGGTTGTTTAATTCACCCCTCCACTTT. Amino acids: CSARDAEGRLFNSPLHF.

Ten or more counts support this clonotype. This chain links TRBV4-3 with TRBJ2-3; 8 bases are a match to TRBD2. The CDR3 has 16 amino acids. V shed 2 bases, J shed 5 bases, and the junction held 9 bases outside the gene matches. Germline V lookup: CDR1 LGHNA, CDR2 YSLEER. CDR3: CASSQRARGGQDTQYF. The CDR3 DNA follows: TGCGCCAGCAGCCAAAGGGCCCGGGGGGGCCAAGATACGCAGTATTTT.

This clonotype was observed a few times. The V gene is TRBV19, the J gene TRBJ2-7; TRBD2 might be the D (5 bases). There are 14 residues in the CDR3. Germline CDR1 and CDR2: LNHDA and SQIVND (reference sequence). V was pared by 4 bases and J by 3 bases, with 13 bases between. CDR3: CASSKGEARYEQYF. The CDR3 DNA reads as TGTGCCAGTAGTAAGGGAGAGGCCCGCTACGAGCAGTACTTC.

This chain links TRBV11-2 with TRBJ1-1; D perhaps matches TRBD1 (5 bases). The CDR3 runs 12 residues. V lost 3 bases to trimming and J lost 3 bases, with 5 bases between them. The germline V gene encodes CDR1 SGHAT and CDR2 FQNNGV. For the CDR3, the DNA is TGTGCCAGCAGCTTCAGGGACACTGAAGCTTTCTTT. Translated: CASSFRDTEAFF.

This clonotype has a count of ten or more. The CDR3 DNA reads TGCAGCGCTGGGAACTCTAACTATGGCTACACCTTC. This codes for CSAGNSNYGYTF. This rearrangement joins TRBV29-1 to TRBJ1-2, with D hard to call. The V and J ends lost 7 bases and 0 bases respectively, with 9 bases between them. The germline CDR1 and CDR2 sequences are SQVTM and ANQGSEA. The CDR3 sequence is 12 residues long.

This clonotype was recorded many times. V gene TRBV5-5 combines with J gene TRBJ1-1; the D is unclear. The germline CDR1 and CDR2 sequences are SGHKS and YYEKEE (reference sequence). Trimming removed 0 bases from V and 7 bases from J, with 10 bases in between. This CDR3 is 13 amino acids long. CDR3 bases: TGTGCCAGCAGCTTGGTATCAGGTAATGAAGCTTTCTTT. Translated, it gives CASSLVSGNEAFF.

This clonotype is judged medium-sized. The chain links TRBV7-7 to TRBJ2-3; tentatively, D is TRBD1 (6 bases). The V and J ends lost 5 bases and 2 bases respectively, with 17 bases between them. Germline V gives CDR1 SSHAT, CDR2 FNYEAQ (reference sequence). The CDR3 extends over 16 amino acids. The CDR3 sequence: CASSPSRGINTDTQYF. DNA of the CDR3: TGTGCCAGCAGCCCTTCGAGGGGGATTAACACAGATACGCAGTATTTT.

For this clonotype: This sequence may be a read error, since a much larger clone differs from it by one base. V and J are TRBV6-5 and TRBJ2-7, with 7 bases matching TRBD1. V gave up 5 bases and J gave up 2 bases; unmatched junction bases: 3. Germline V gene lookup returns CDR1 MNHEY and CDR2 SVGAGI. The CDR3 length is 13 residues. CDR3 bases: TGTGCCAGCAGTGAACAGGGGCCCTACGAGCAGTACTTC. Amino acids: CASSEQGPYEQYF.

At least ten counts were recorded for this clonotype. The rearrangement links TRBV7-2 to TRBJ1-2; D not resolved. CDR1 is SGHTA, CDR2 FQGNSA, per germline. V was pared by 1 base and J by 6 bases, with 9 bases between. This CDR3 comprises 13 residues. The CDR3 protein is CASSLGTQDGYTF. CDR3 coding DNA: TGTGCCAGCAGCTTAGGGACCCAGGATGGCTACACCTTC.